The rows below give T cell receptor beta chains drawn from one sample of a study of shared clonotypes between healthy human individuals. Only in-frame clones appear in the TCRdb table, and some are missing; sequencing was by immunoSEQ multiplex PCR. Of some 490,000 clones in the sample, 78% were seen once. Sequenced: PBMCs. All receptors come from a woman between 35 and 50 years old in good health. Some clones in this sample may be carry-over from other donors' samples. CDR3s include the opening cysteine and the closing phenylalanine or tryptophan. Fields, in order: J gene, clone size, V gene, D gene, CDR3 protein, CDR3 DNA. The D gene is left open where the match is weak. Part of the rows lack a size; the others show once, few, many or a class for expanded clones.

j_gene: TRBJ2-1; abundance: .; v_gene: TRBV5-1; d_gene: TRBD1; CDR3aa: CASNGQGAYNEQFF; CDR3nt: TGCGCCAGCAACGGACAGGGCGCCTACAATGAGCAGTTCTTC
j_gene: TRBJ2-1; abundance: many; v_gene: TRBV6-4; d_gene: .; CDR3aa: CASSDSGVNEQFF; CDR3nt: TGTGCCAGCAGTGACTCAGGGGTCAATGAGCAGTTCTTC
j_gene: TRBJ1-1; abundance: .; v_gene: TRBV29-1; d_gene: .; CDR3aa: CSVGLTMNTEAFF; CDR3nt: TGCAGCGTTGGGCTCACCATGAACACTGAAGCTTTCTTT
j_gene: TRBJ1-5; abundance: .; v_gene: TRBV6-6; d_gene: .; CDR3aa: CASSSTENQPQHF; CDR3nt: TGTGCCAGCAGCTCGACAGAGAATCAGCCCCAGCATTTT
j_gene: TRBJ2-5; abundance: .; v_gene: TRBV11-2; d_gene: TRBD1; CDR3aa: CASSLDLNRGILETQYF; CDR3nt: TGTGCCAGCAGCTTAGATCTAAACAGGGGAATTCTGGAGACCCAGTACTTC
j_gene: TRBJ1-5; abundance: few; v_gene: TRBV25-1; d_gene: .; CDR3aa: CASSEGVQPQHF; CDR3nt: TGTGCCAGCAGTGAGGGGGTACAGCCCCAGCATTTT
j_gene: TRBJ1-2; abundance: .; v_gene: TRBV28; d_gene: TRBD1; CDR3aa: CASSLSGQGIYGYTF; CDR3nt: TGTGCCAGCAGTTTATCGGGACAGGGAATCTATGGCTACACCTTC
j_gene: TRBJ1-1; abundance: .; v_gene: TRBV2; d_gene: .; CDR3aa: CASGLVGAGMNTEAFF; CDR3nt: TGTGCCAGCGGACTGGTAGGGGCCGGAATGAACACTGAAGCTTTCTTT
j_gene: TRBJ2-2; abundance: .; v_gene: TRBV5-5; d_gene: .; CDR3aa: CASSLVGWGTGELFF; CDR3nt: TGTGCCAGCAGCCTTGTGGGTTGGGGCACCGGGGAGCTGTTTTTT
j_gene: TRBJ1-4; abundance: many; v_gene: TRBV6-1; d_gene: TRBD1; CDR3aa: CASRQGNREKLFF; CDR3nt: TGTGCCAGCAGACAGGGGAATCGGGAAAAACTGTTTTTT
j_gene: TRBJ1-3; abundance: .; v_gene: TRBV6-1; d_gene: .; CDR3aa: CASNTGPGNTIYF; CDR3nt: TGTGCCAGCAATACAGGTCCGGGAAACACCATATATTTT
j_gene: TRBJ2-2; abundance: .; v_gene: TRBV5-1; d_gene: .; CDR3aa: CASSLDRDTSWNTGELFF; CDR3nt: TGCGCCAGCAGCTTGGACAGGGATACTAGTTGGAACACCGGGGAGCTGTTTTTT
j_gene: TRBJ2-3; abundance: once; v_gene: TRBV29-1; d_gene: .; CDR3aa: CSVEAGASTDTQYF; CDR3nt: TGCAGCGTTGAAGCAGGGGCCAGCACAGATACGCAGTATTTT
j_gene: TRBJ2-3; abundance: .; v_gene: TRBV5-4; d_gene: .; CDR3aa: CASRKRQSDTQYF; CDR3nt: TGTGCCAGCAGGAAACGACAGTCAGATACGCAGTATTTT
j_gene: TRBJ2-3; abundance: .; v_gene: TRBV2; d_gene: TRBD2; CDR3aa: CASSENPGLAADTQYF; CDR3nt: TGTGCCAGCAGTGAAAACCCGGGACTAGCAGCAGATACGCAGTATTTT
j_gene: TRBJ2-7; abundance: .; v_gene: TRBV19; d_gene: TRBD1; CDR3aa: CASSIHRGGDEQYF; CDR3nt: TGTGCCAGTAGTATCCACAGGGGTGGCGACGAGCAGTACTTC
j_gene: TRBJ2-1; abundance: few; v_gene: TRBV7-9; d_gene: TRBD1; CDR3aa: CASSMTGGNEQFF; CDR3nt: TGTGCCAGCAGCATGACAGGGGGCAATGAGCAGTTCTTC
j_gene: TRBJ1-1; abundance: .; v_gene: TRBV7-2; d_gene: .; CDR3aa: CASSSYAEAFF; CDR3nt: TGTGCCAGCAGCTCCTATGCTGAAGCTTTCTTT
j_gene: TRBJ2-1; abundance: .; v_gene: TRBV9; d_gene: .; CDR3aa: CASSVVAEGGNEQFF; CDR3nt: TGTGCCAGCAGCGTAGTAGCGGAGGGCGGGAATGAGCAGTTCTTC
j_gene: TRBJ1-2; abundance: few; v_gene: TRBV10-3; d_gene: .; CDR3aa: CAISASQGHYGYTF; CDR3nt: TGTGCCATCAGTGCGTCCCAGGGACACTATGGCTACACCTTC
j_gene: TRBJ2-3; abundance: .; v_gene: TRBV5-4; d_gene: .; CDR3aa: CASSLGQAITDTQYF; CDR3nt: TGTGCCAGCAGCTTGGGACAGGCGATCACAGATACGCAGTATTTT
j_gene: TRBJ1-5; abundance: once; v_gene: TRBV27; d_gene: TRBD1; CDR3aa: CASSLFPGDRGPQHF; CDR3nt: TGTGCCAGCAGTTTATTCCCGGGGGACAGGGGGCCCCAGCATTTT
j_gene: TRBJ1-1; abundance: .; v_gene: TRBV5-5; d_gene: TRBD1; CDR3aa: CASSWDRATEAFF; CDR3nt: TGTGCCAGCAGCTGGGACAGAGCCACTGAAGCTTTCTTT
j_gene: TRBJ1-2; abundance: .; v_gene: TRBV5-1; d_gene: .; CDR3aa: CASSWEWGGNYGYTF; CDR3nt: TGCGCCAGCAGCTGGGAGTGGGGAGGTAACTATGGCTACACCTTC
j_gene: TRBJ1-4; abundance: .; v_gene: TRBV28; d_gene: .; CDR3aa: CASREFHEKLFF; CDR3nt: TGTGCCAGCAGAGAGTTTCATGAAAAACTGTTTTTT
j_gene: TRBJ2-3; abundance: .; v_gene: TRBV28; d_gene: TRBD1; CDR3aa: CASSLPGQGIGTQYF; CDR3nt: TGTGCCAGCAGTTTACCGGGACAGGGGATTGGTACGCAGTATTTT
j_gene: TRBJ2-7; abundance: .; v_gene: TRBV11-2; d_gene: TRBD1; CDR3aa: CASSPHPGQGVSEQYF; CDR3nt: TGTGCCAGCAGCCCCCACCCGGGACAGGGAGTATCCGAGCAGTACTTC
j_gene: TRBJ2-3; abundance: .; v_gene: TRBV2; d_gene: TRBD2; CDR3aa: CASSALAGYTDTQYF; CDR3nt: TGTGCCAGCAGTGCACTAGCGGGCTACACAGATACGCAGTATTTT
j_gene: TRBJ1-2; abundance: .; v_gene: TRBV7-3; d_gene: .; CDR3aa: CASSLTDGYGYTF; CDR3nt: TGTGCCAGCAGCTTAACAGACGGCTATGGCTACACCTTC
j_gene: TRBJ2-6; abundance: .; v_gene: TRBV6-1; d_gene: .; CDR3aa: CASSESSSGANVLTF; CDR3nt: TGTGCCAGCAGTGAAAGTTCCTCTGGGGCCAACGTCCTGACTTTC
j_gene: TRBJ2-7; abundance: .; v_gene: TRBV11-2; d_gene: TRBD1; CDR3aa: CASSQTGYEQYF; CDR3nt: TGTGCCAGCAGCCAGACAGGGTACGAGCAGTACTTC
j_gene: TRBJ1-6; abundance: many; v_gene: TRBV27; d_gene: .; CDR3aa: CASNTYNSPLHF; CDR3nt: TGTGCCAGCAACACGTATAATTCACCCCTCCACTTT
j_gene: TRBJ2-5; abundance: .; v_gene: TRBV11-3; d_gene: TRBD2; CDR3aa: CASSSGTSRETQYF; CDR3nt: TGTGCCAGCAGCTCGGGGACTAGCCGCGAGACCCAGTACTTC
j_gene: TRBJ2-7; abundance: .; v_gene: TRBV28; d_gene: .; CDR3aa: CASSLVFAEQYF; CDR3nt: TGTGCCAGCAGTTTAGTTTTTGCAGAGCAGTACTTC
j_gene: TRBJ1-1; abundance: .; v_gene: TRBV5-1; d_gene: TRBD1; CDR3aa: CASSALTGTEAFF; CDR3nt: TGCGCCAGCAGTGCCCTGACAGGGACTGAAGCTTTCTTT
j_gene: TRBJ2-5; abundance: .; v_gene: TRBV7-9; d_gene: .; CDR3aa: CASSTLRSGETQYF; CDR3nt: TGTGCCAGCAGCACCTTGAGGTCAGGGGAGACCCAGTACTTC
j_gene: TRBJ1-1; abundance: .; v_gene: TRBV4-2; d_gene: .; CDR3aa: CASSFEVDKMNTEAFF; CDR3nt: TGTGCCAGCAGCTTCGAGGTAGATAAAATGAACACTGAAGCTTTCTTT
j_gene: TRBJ1-4; abundance: .; v_gene: TRBV2; d_gene: .; CDR3aa: CASSGPSTNEKLFF; CDR3nt: TGTGCCAGCAGTGGTCCATCAACTAATGAAAAACTGTTTTTT
j_gene: TRBJ2-7; abundance: .; v_gene: TRBV1; d_gene: .; CDR3aa: CTAIPAWDTYEQYF; CDR3nt: TGCACCGCTATCCCAGCGTGGGATACCTACGAGCAGTACTTC
j_gene: TRBJ2-2; abundance: .; v_gene: TRBV27; d_gene: .; CDR3aa: CASSFKGGPIDTGELFF; CDR3nt: TGTGCCAGCAGCTTTAAAGGAGGCCCCATAGACACCGGGGAGCTGTTTTTT
j_gene: TRBJ2-7; abundance: .; v_gene: TRBV6-5; d_gene: .; CDR3aa: CASIGTSGYEQYF; CDR3nt: TGTGCCAGCATCGGCACTTCGGGATACGAGCAGTACTTC
j_gene: TRBJ1-1; abundance: few; v_gene: TRBV30; d_gene: TRBD1; CDR3aa: CAWTRTGRTEAFF; CDR3nt: TGTGCCTGGACCCGGACAGGGAGAACTGAAGCTTTCTTT
j_gene: TRBJ2-7; abundance: .; v_gene: TRBV18; d_gene: .; CDR3aa: CASSPGGAAYEQYF; CDR3nt: TGTGCCAGCTCACCCGGCGGCGCTGCCTACGAGCAGTACTTC
j_gene: TRBJ2-1; abundance: once; v_gene: TRBV5-6; d_gene: .; CDR3aa: CASSFGRRSYNEQFF; CDR3nt: TGTGCCAGCAGCTTCGGGAGACGCTCCTACAATGAGCAGTTCTTC
j_gene: TRBJ2-2; abundance: .; v_gene: TRBV6-6; d_gene: .; CDR3aa: CASSRISGELFF; CDR3nt: TGTGCCAGCAGTCGGATATCCGGGGAGCTGTTTTTT
j_gene: TRBJ2-2; abundance: .; v_gene: TRBV10-3; d_gene: .; CDR3aa: CASHQGGRGGELFF; CDR3nt: TGTGCCTCCCACCAGGGGGGCAGAGGCGGGGAGCTGTTTTTT
j_gene: TRBJ1-1; abundance: .; v_gene: TRBV30; d_gene: .; CDR3aa: CAWSVGGSNTEAFF; CDR3nt: TGTGCCTGGAGTGTAGGGGGGTCGAACACTGAAGCTTTCTTT
j_gene: TRBJ1-4; abundance: .; v_gene: TRBV28; d_gene: .; CDR3aa: CASSKQGTNEKLFF; CDR3nt: TGTGCCAGCAGTAAACAGGGTACTAATGAAAAACTGTTTTTT
j_gene: TRBJ2-1; abundance: .; v_gene: TRBV6-4; d_gene: .; CDR3aa: CASSESAENEQFF; CDR3nt: TGTGCCAGCAGTGAATCAGCGGAAAATGAGCAGTTCTTC
j_gene: TRBJ2-7; abundance: .; v_gene: TRBV18; d_gene: .; CDR3aa: CASSPYTQKPYEQYF; CDR3nt: TGTGCCAGCTCACCTTATACGCAGAAACCCTACGAGCAGTACTTC